This passage covers 28 T cell receptor beta chains from one sample sequenced in a study of T cell responses to AZD1222 COVID-19 vaccine. Profiled with immunoSEQ multiplex PCR; TCRdb holds only in-frame clones, not every one. In the table there are 95,000 to 150,000 clones, around 86% of which are singletons. Sequenced here: peripheral blood, sampled on day 0 of AZD1222 vaccination. The receptors originated from an adult in good health.

The rearrangement uses TRBV30 and TRBJ1-2, with 7 bases fitting TRBD1. CDR1 is GTSNPN, CDR2 SVGIG, per germline (reference sequence). V shed 1 base and J 8 bases; nucleotides not matched to a gene: 19. This CDR3 is built from 17 residues. CDR3 sequence: CAWSEDRAFSLTWGYTF. In nucleotides, the CDR3 is TGTGCCTGGAGTGAAGACAGGGCGTTCTCCCTAACGTGGGGCTACACCTTC.

The chain uses TRBV30 and TRBJ2-7; TRBD1 matches at 11 bases. With V trimmed by 4 bases and J by 4 bases, 6 bases remained unmatched. Germline-derived CDR1 and CDR2 are GTSNPN and SVGIG (reference sequence). The CDR3 contains 14 residues. The DNA for the CDR3 is TGTGCCTGGAACCAGGGACAGGGGGGATACGAGCAGTACTTC. As protein: CAWNQGQGGYEQYF.

The CDR3 region is CASSLQGAVGGELFF. The CDR3 bases are TGCGCCAGCAGCTTACAGGGGGCCGTCGGCGGGGAGCTGTTTTTT. The V call is TRBV5-1, the J call TRBJ2-2; 9 bases are shared with TRBD1. Per the germline V gene, CDR1 is SGHRS and CDR2 is YFSETQ. The CDR3 has 15 residues. V shed 2 bases and J 7 bases; nucleotides not matched to a gene: 6.

The chain couples TRBV4-3 to TRBJ2-7, with no clear D. Germline-derived CDR1 and CDR2 are LGHNA and YSLEER. The V and J ends lost 0 bases and 0 bases respectively, with 9 bases between them. This CDR3 is built from 15 residues. The CDR3 nucleotides read TGCGCCAGCAGCCAAGAAGTTGCTAGCTCCTACGAGCAGTACTTC. Its protein is CASSQEVASSYEQYF.

V and J are TRBV5-1 and TRBJ1-6; 9 bases match TRBD1. Looked up from germline, CDR1 is SGHRS and CDR2 is YFSETQ. With 6 bases clipped from V and 8 bases from J, the junction kept 3 bases outside the gene matches. The CDR3 totals 13 residues. CDR3 in amino acids: CASKQGADSPLHF. DNA for the CDR3: TGCGCCAGCAAACAGGGGGCGGATTCACCCCTCCACTTT.

The rearrangement joins TRBV11-3 to TRBJ2-7; TRBD2 aligns across 8 bases. Germline V gives CDR1 SGHNT, CDR2 YENEEA. J lost 3 bases, V lost 1 base, and 11 bases had no gene match. The length of the CDR3 is 17 residues. The DNA for the CDR3 is TGTGCCAGCAGCTTAGTCACGGGGGGGGCATTTATCTACGAGCAGTACTTC. It encodes CASSLVTGGAFIYEQYF.

This chain joins TRBV3-1 (or the pseudogene TRBV3-2) and TRBJ1-2; a possible D gene is TRBD1 (6 bases). The CDR3 totals 16 residues. V lost 2 bases and J 0 bases, leaving 13 bases between the germline ends. CDR1 LGHDT and CDR2 YNNKEL come from the germline V gene (reference sequence). The CDR3 DNA sequence: TGTGCCAGCAGCCAACTTAGGGGGTCCCCTAACTATGGCTACACCTTC. It specifies CASSQLRGSPNYGYTF.

This clone was counted only a few times. The rearrangement links TRBV7-8 to TRBJ1-6; a possible D gene is TRBD1 (6 bases). Trimming cost V 5 bases and J 7 bases, with 21 bases left between them. Germline CDR1 SGHVS, CDR2 FQNEAQ. The CDR3 loop spans 17 amino acids. For the CDR3, the DNA is TGTGCCAGCAGCCCCCGAGGGGGGCAGGGGAACAATTCACCCCTCCACTTT. Its translation: CASSPRGGQGNNSPLHF.

This clone was seen a few times. This chain connects TRBV15 to TRBJ1-6; D unclear. V dropped 5 bases and J dropped 2 bases, with 16 bases sitting between them. Per germline, CDR1 LNHNV and CDR2 YYDKDF (reference sequence). The CDR3 sequence is 17 residues long. The CDR3 spells CATSPRPRSPYNSPLHF. In nucleotides, the CDR3 is TGTGCCACCAGCCCGCGTCCACGTTCTCCCTATAATTCACCCCTCCACTTT.

This clone has a single count. The chain employs TRBV24-1 and TRBJ2-2, with D hard to call. The V end was cut by 3 bases, the J end by 7 bases, with 14 bases between. Germline V lookup: CDR1 KGHDR, CDR2 SFDVKD. The CDR3 sequence is 15 residues long. The CDR3 bases are TGTGCCACCAGTGATCAACGGCCAGTTGGCGGGGAGCTGTTTTTT. Translation gives CATSDQRPVGGELFF.

CDR3 region: CASSLWPTGYTF. The DNA for the CDR3 is TGTGCCAGCAGTTTATGGCCCACGGGCTACACCTTC. This chain uses TRBV12-3 or TRBV12-4 with TRBJ1-2, with D unresolved. This CDR3 is built from 12 residues. V was clipped by 2 bases and J by 8 bases, with 9 bases between them.

This chain joins TRBV7-9 and TRBJ2-7; D possibly matches TRBD1 or TRBD2 (5 bases each). Trimming took 6 bases from V and 1 from J, leaving 10 bases between them. The CDR3 spans 13 residues. Germline V gene sequence: CDR1 SEHNR, CDR2 FQNEAQ (reference sequence). The CDR3 DNA is TGTGCCAGCAGTCCGTGGGGGTCCTACGAGCAGTACTTC. Encoded protein: CASSPWGSYEQYF.

The chain links TRBV27 to TRBJ1-2; D unresolved. V gave up 4 bases and J gave up 3 bases, with 9 bases separating them. Germline assignment: CDR1 MNHEY and CDR2 SMNVEV (reference sequence). This CDR3 contains 13 residues. Here the CDR3 DNA reads TGTGCCAGCAGTTCCCCAGCTCACTATGGCTACACCTTC. Encoded protein: CASSSPAHYGYTF.

The chain carries TRBV20-1 and TRBJ2-1; 9 nucleotides match TRBD2. Trimming removed 3 bases from V and 5 bases from J; junction bases left unmatched: 5. The length of the CDR3 is 14 residues. From germline, CDR1 is DFQATT and CDR2 SNEGSKA (reference sequence). The CDR3 spells CSASRGGAHNEQFF. As DNA, the CDR3 is TGCAGTGCTAGTCGCGGGGGGGCCCACAATGAGCAGTTCTTC.

The gene calls are TRBV6-8 and TRBJ1-4; D remains ambiguous. The CDR3 is 14 amino acids. Germline V gene sequence: CDR1 MNHGY, CDR2 SAAAGT. V was pared by 8 bases and J by 5 bases, with 15 bases between. The CDR3 DNA follows: TGTGCCAGCGGAAGAGAAATGGAAAATGAAAAACTGTTTTTT. It encodes CASGREMENEKLFF.

The chain's CDR3 is CASSETGGDGQYF. DNA for the CDR3: TGTGCCAGCAGTGAAACGGGCGGGGATGGGCAGTACTTC. The chain is built from TRBV25-1 and TRBJ2-7, with D possibly matching TRBD2 (6 bases). CDR1 is MGHDK and CDR2 is SYGVNS in the germline V gene. Trimming cost V 2 bases and J 9 bases, with 14 bases left between them. The length of the CDR3 is 13 residues.

V is TRBV4-1 and J is TRBJ1-5, with a possible D match to TRBD1 (5 bases). CDR1 MGHRA and CDR2 YSYEKL come from the germline V gene. The length of the CDR3 is 16 residues. Trimming shortened V by 5 bases and J by 3 bases, and 17 bases separated the two germline ends. DNA of the CDR3: TGCGCCAGCAGCTTGACCGCGGGACCGATCAATCAGCCCCAGCATTTT. Translation: CASSLTAGPINQPQHF.

The V gene is TRBV5-1, the J gene TRBJ2-7; 9 nucleotides agree with TRBD1. The CDR3 runs to 16 residues. The ends lost 4 bases at V and 0 bases at J; junction bases unmatched: 8. Germline assignment: CDR1 SGHRS and CDR2 YFSETQ. The CDR3 DNA sequence: TGCGCCAGCAGCCCCATGGGGACAGGGAGCTCCTACGAGCAGTACTTC. This translates into CASSPMGTGSSYEQYF.

The chain uses TRBV7-8 and TRBJ1-5, with D perhaps matching TRBD1 (6 bases). V lost 4 bases and J lost 4, with 11 bases in between. From germline, CDR1 is SGHVS and CDR2 FQNEAQ. The CDR3 totals 14 residues. The DNA of the CDR3 is TGTGCCAGCAGCTCTCAGGGGAGTAATCAGCCCCAGCATTTT. As protein: CASSSQGSNQPQHF.

The CDR3 DNA is TGTGCCAGCAGCCAAGCACAGGGCCCTTTCCCCTACGAGCAGTACTTC. Protein sequence: CASSQAQGPFPYEQYF. The V and J genes are TRBV4-2 and TRBJ2-7; possible D gene TRBD1, 6 bases. The CDR3 is 16 residues long. Germline CDR1 LGHNA, CDR2 YNFKEQ. V was clipped by 1 base and J by 2 bases, with 15 bases between them.

This sequence joins TRBV7-2 and TRBJ1-1, with D possibly being TRBD1 (6 bases). There are 14 residues in the CDR3. The V and J ends lost 5 bases and 4 bases respectively, with 14 bases between them. CDR1 is SGHTA and CDR2 is FQGNSA in the germline V gene. The CDR3, as DNA: TGTGCCAGCAGCACAAAAACGGACAGCACTGAAGCTTTCTTT. Amino acid sequence: CASSTKTDSTEAFF.

The V call is TRBV10-3, the J call TRBJ2-7; 9 bases fit TRBD1. The J segment lost 7 bases and the V segment lost 10 bases, leaving 23 bases of the junction unmatched. This CDR3 is built from 17 residues. Per the germline V gene, CDR1 is ENHRY and CDR2 is SYGVKD. The CDR3 sequence: CATLAQGALNYRVEQYF. DNA of the CDR3: TGTGCCACTCTCGCACAGGGGGCTTTGAACTATCGGGTGGAGCAGTACTTC.

V is TRBV7-2 and J is TRBJ2-5; no clear D. Trimming removed 2 bases at V and 3 bases at J, with 7 bases between. The CDR3 contains 13 residues. CDR1 is SGHTA, CDR2 FQGNSA, per germline. CDR3 amino acids: CASSLTREETQYF. Written as DNA, the CDR3 is TGTGCCAGCAGCTTAACAAGGGAAGAGACCCAGTACTTC.

This chain uses TRBV4-1 with TRBJ2-1, with D unclear. Germline V gene sequence: CDR1 MGHRA, CDR2 YSYEKL. The V end lost 1 base, the J end lost 6 bases, and 4 bases lay between the germline ends. There are 12 residues in the CDR3. The CDR3 bases are TGCGCCAGCAGCCAAGTGGGCAATGAGCAGTTCTTC. It specifies CASSQVGNEQFF.

This rearrangement joins TRBV29-1 to TRBJ1-2; perhaps TRBD1 as D (6 bases). This CDR3 spans 15 amino acids. Germline lookup yields CDR1 SQVTM and CDR2 ANQGSEA. V lost 0 bases and J lost 4, with 15 bases in between. This chain's CDR3 is CSVEDRGRVPYGYTF. CDR3 in DNA: TGCAGCGTTGAAGATCGGGGGCGCGTCCCCTATGGCTACACCTTC. The variable domain in full, with the rest retrieved from reference TRBV29-1 and TRBJ1-2, is SAVISQKPSRDICQRGTSLTIQCQVDSQVTMMFWYRQQPGQSLTLIATANQGSEATYESGFVIDKFPISRPNLTFSTLTVSNMSPEDSSIYLCSVEDRGRVPYGYTFGSGTRLTVV.

The chain is built from TRBV30 and TRBJ2-7; possible D gene TRBD2, 5 bases. CDR3 size: 13 residues. V was pared by 0 bases and J by 3 bases, with 9 bases between. Germline CDR1 and CDR2: GTSNPN and SVGIG (reference sequence). The CDR3 coding sequence is TGTGCCTGGAGTGTCCAGCGGTACTACGAGCAGTACTTC. It is translated as CAWSVQRYYEQYF.

In its sample, this clone was seen a few times. The gene calls are TRBV2 and TRBJ1-5, with 10 bases aligning to TRBD1. The trim removed 3 bases at V and 5 bases at J, leaving 1 base unmatched. Germline CDR1 and CDR2: SNHLY and FYNNEI. This CDR3 comprises 14 residues. CDR3 loop: CASSEGTGDQPQHF. The DNA for the CDR3 is TGTGCCAGCAGTGAGGGGACAGGGGATCAGCCCCAGCATTTT.

The gene calls are TRBV4-1 and TRBJ1-4; TRBD1 might be the D (6 bases). Trimming cost V 3 bases and J 4 bases, with 12 bases left between them. Germline V CDR1 and CDR2: MGHRA, YSYEKL. The CDR3 sequence is 15 residues long. CDR3 bases: TGCGCCAGCAGCCAGGAACAGGGCTTTAATGAAAAACTGTTTTTT. The encoded protein is CASSQEQGFNEKLFF.